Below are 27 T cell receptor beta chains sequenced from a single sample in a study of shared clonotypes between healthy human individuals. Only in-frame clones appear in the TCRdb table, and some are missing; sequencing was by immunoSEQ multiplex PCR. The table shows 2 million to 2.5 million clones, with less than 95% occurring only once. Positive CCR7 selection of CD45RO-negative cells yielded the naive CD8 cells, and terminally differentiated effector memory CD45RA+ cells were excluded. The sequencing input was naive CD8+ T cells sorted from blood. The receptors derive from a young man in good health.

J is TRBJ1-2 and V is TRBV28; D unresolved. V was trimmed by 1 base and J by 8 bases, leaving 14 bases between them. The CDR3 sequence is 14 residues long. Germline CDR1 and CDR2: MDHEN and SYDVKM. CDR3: CASSLYLGIGGYTF. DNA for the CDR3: TGTGCCAGCAGTTTATATCTGGGGATCGGAGGCTACACCTTC.

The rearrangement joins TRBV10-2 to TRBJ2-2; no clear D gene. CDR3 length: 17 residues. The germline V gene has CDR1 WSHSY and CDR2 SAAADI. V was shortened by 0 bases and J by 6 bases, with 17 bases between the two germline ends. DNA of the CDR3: TGCGCCAGCAGTGAGTCCGACTCTCCACCCCTCGCCGGGGAGCTGTTTTTT. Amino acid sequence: CASSESDSPPLAGELFF.

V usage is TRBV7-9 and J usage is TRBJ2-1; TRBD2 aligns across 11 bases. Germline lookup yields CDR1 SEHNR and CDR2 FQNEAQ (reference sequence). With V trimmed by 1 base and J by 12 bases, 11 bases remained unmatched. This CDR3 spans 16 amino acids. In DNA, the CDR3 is TGTGCCAGCAGCTTAGTGACTAGCGGGGTGGGGTTCGTGCAGTTCTTC. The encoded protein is CASSLVTSGVGFVQFF.

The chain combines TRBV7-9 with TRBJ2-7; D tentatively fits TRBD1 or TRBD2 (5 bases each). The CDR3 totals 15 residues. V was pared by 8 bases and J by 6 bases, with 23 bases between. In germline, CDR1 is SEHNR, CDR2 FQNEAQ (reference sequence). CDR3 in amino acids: CASSTPGPIRVEQYF. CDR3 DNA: TGTGCCAGCTCCACCCCGGGGCCTATTAGGGTCGAGCAGTACTTC.

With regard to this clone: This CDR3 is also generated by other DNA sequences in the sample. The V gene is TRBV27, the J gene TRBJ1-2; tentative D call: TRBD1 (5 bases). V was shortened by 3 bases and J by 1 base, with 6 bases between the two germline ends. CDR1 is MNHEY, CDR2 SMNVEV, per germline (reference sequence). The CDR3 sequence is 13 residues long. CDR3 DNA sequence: TGTGCCAGCAGTTTCCAGGGTAACTATGGCTACACCTTC. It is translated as CASSFQGNYGYTF.

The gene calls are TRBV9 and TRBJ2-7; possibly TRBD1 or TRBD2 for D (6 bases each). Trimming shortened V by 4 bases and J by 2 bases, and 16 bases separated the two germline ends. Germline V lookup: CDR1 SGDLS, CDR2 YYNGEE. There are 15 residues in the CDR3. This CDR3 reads CASSPDGGLTYEQYF. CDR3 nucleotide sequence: TGTGCCAGCAGCCCGGATGGGGGGCTAACCTACGAGCAGTACTTC. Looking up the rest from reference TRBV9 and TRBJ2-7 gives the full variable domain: DSGVTQTPKHLITATGQRVTLRCSPRSGDLSVYWYQQSLDQGLQFLIQYYNGEERAKGNILERFSAQQFPDLHSELNLSSLELGDSALYFCASSPDGGLTYEQYFGPGTRLTVT.

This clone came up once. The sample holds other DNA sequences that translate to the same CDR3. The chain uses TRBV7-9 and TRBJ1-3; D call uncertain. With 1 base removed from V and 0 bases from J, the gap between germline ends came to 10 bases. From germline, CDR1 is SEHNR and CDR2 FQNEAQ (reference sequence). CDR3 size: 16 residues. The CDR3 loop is CASSLVGESSGNTIYF. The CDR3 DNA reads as TGTGCCAGCAGCTTAGTTGGGGAGAGCTCTGGAAACACCATATATTTT.

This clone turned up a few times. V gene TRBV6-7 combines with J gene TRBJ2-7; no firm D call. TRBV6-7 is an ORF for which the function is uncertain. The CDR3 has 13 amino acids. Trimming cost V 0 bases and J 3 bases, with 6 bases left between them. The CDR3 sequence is CASSYSLLYEQYF. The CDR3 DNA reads TGTGCCAGCAGTTACTCGCTCCTCTACGAGCAGTACTTC.

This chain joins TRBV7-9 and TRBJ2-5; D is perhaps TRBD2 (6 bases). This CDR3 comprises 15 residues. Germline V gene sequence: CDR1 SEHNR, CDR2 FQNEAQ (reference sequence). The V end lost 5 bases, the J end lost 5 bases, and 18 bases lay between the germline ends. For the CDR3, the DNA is TGTGCCAGCAGCCGTCCGGACAAGGAGGGGGAGACCCAGTACTTC. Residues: CASSRPDKEGETQYF.

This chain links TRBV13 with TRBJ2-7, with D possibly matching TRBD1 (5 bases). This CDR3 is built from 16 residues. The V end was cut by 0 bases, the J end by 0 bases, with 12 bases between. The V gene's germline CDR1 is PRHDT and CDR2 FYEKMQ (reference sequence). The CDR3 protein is CASSLGGRVTSYEQYF. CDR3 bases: TGTGCCAGCAGCTTAGGGGGCAGGGTGACCTCCTACGAGCAGTACTTC.

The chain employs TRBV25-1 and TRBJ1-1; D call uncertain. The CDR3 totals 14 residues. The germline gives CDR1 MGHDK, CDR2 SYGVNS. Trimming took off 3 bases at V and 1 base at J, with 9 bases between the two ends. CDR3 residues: CASSEIQPNTEAFF. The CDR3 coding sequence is TGTGCCAGCAGTGAGATTCAACCGAACACTGAAGCTTTCTTT. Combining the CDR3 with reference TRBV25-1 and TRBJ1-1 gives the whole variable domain EADIYQTPRYLVIGTGKKITLECSQTMGHDKMYWYQQDPGMELHLIHYSYGVNSTEKGDLSSESTVSRIRTEHFPLTLESARPSHTSQYLCASSEIQPNTEAFFGQGTRLTVV.

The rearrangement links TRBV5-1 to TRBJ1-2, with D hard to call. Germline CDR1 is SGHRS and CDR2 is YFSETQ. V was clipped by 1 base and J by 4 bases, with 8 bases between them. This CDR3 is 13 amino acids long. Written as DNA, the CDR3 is TGCGCCAGCAGCTTGAGGGAGAGCTATGGCTACACCTTC. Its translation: CASSLRESYGYTF.

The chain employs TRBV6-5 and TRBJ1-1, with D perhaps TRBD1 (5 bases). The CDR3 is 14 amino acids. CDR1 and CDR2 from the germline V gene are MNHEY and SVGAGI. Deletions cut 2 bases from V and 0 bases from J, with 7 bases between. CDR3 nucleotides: TGTGCCAGCAGTTACGGCAGGGTGAACACTGAAGCTTTCTTT. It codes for CASSYGRVNTEAFF.

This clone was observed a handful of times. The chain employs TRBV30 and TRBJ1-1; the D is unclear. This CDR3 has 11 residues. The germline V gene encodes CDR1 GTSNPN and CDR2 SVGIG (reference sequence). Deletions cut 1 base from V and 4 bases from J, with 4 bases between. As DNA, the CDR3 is TGTGCCTGGAGTGAGACCACTGAAGCTTTCTTT. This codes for CAWSETTEAFF.

CDR3 bases: TGTGCCAGTAGTATAGCCCCGGCAACCTACGAGCAGTACTTC. This translates into CASSIAPATYEQYF. The V and J genes are TRBV19 and TRBJ2-7; D unclear. The CDR3 length is 14 residues. Trimming left V 1 base short and J 2 bases short, with 9 bases between. The V gene's germline CDR1 is LNHDA and CDR2 SQIVND (reference sequence).

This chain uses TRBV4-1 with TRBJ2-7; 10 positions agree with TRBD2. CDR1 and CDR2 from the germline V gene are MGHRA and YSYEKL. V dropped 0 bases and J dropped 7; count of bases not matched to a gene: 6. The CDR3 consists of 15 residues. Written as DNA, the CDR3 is TGCGCCAGCAGCCAAGAAACTAGCGGGGTCTTAGAGCAGTACTTC. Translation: CASSQETSGVLEQYF.

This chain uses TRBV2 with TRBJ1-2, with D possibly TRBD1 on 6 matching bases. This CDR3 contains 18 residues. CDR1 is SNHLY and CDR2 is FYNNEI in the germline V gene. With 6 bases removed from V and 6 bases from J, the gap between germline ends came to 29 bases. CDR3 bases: TGTGCCAGCAGCGAAACCGGGACAAAAGCCCGGAACACAAATGGCTACACCTTC. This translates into CASSETGTKARNTNGYTF.

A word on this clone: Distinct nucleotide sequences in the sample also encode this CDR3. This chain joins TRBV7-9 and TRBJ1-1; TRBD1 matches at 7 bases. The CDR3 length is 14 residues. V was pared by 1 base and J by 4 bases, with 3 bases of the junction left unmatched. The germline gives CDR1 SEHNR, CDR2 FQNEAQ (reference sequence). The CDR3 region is CASSLGGGSTEAFF. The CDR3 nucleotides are TGTGCCAGCAGCTTAGGAGGGGGCTCCACTGAAGCTTTCTTT.

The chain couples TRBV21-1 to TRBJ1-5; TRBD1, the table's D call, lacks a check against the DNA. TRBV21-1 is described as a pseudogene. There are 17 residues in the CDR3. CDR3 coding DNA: TGTGCCAGCAGCAAAGTGGACAGGGGGGACGGCAATCAGCCCCAGCATTTT. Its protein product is CASSKVDRGDGNQPQHF.

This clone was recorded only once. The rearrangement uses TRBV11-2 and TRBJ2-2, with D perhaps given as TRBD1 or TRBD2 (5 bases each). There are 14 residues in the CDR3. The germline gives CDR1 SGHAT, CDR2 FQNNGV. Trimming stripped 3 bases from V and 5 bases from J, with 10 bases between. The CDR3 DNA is TGTGCCAGCAGCTTGATAGAGGGGACCGGGGAGCTGTTTTTT. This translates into CASSLIEGTGELFF.

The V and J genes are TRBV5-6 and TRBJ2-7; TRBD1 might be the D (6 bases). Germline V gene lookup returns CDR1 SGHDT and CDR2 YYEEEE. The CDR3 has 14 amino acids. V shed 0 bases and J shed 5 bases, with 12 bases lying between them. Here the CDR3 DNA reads TGTGCCAGCAGCTTGGGCAGGGGAATCGACGAGCAGTACTTC. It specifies CASSLGRGIDEQYF.

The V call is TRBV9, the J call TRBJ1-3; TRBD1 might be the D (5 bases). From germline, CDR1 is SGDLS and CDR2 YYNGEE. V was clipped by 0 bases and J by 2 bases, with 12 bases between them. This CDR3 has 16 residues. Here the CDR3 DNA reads TGTGCCAGCAGCGTAGCTTATGAGGACACTGGAAACACCATATATTTT. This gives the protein CASSVAYEDTGNTIYF.

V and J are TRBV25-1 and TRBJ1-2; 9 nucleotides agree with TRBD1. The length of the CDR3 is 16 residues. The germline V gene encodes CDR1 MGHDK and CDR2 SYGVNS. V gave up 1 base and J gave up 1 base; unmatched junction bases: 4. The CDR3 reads CASSESGTGNNYGYTF. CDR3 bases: TGTGCCAGCAGTGAATCTGGGACAGGGAATAACTATGGCTACACCTTC.

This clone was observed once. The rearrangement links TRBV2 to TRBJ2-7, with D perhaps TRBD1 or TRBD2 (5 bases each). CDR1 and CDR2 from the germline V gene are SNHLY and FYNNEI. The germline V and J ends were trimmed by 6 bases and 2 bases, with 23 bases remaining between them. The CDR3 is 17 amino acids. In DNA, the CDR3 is TGTGCCAGCAGCTCCACCGCCTGGGACGAAATCCCCTACGAGCAGTACTTC. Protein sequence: CASSSTAWDEIPYEQYF.

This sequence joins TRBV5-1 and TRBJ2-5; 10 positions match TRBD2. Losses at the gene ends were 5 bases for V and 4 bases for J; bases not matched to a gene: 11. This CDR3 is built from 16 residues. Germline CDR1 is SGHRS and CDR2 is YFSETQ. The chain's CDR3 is CASRSAASGSRETQYF. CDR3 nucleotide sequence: TGCGCCAGCAGATCGGCCGCTAGCGGGAGCCGAGAGACCCAGTACTTC.

The CDR3 coding sequence is TGTGCCATCAGTGACCCGACCCTGCGGGAAACCGGGGAGCTGTTTTTT. Amino acid sequence: CAISDPTLRETGELFF. The chain combines TRBV10-3 with TRBJ2-2; tentative D call: TRBD2 (6 bases). With 3 bases removed from V and 5 bases from J, the gap between germline ends came to 16 bases. Germline CDR1 is ENHRY and CDR2 is SYGVKD. CDR3 length equals 16 residues.

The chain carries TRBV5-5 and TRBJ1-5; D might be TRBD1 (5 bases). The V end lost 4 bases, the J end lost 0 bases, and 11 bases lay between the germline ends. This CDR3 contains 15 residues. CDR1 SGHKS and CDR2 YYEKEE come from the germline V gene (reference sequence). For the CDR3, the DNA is TGTGCCAGCAGCCTCGGGGGGTATAGCAATCAGCCCCAGCATTTT. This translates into CASSLGGYSNQPQHF. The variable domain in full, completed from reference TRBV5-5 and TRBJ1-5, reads DAGVTQSPTHLIKTRGQQVTLRCSPISGHKSVSWYQQVLGQGPQFIFQYYEKEERGRGNFPDRFSARQFPNYSSELNVNALLLGDSALYLCASSLGGYSNQPQHFGDGTRLSIL.